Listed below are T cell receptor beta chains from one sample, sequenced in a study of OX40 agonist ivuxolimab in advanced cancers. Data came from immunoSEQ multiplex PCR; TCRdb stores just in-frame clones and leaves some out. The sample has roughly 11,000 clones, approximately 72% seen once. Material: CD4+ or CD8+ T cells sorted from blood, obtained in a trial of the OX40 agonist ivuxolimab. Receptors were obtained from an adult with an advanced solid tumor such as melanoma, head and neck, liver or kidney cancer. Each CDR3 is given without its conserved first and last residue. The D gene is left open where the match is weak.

ASSALRDKINEQF . TRBJ2-1 TRBV11-2
SVEEGNNQPQH . TRBJ1-5 TRBV29-1
ASSVQGRELF . TRBJ1-4 TRBV6-5
ASSRGLAFDTQY TRBD2 TRBJ2-3 TRBV6-6
ASRGTGSSSGANVLT TRBD1 TRBJ2-6 TRBV2
ASSHRDSNQPQH . TRBJ1-5 TRBV27
ASSLSSGRPHVEQF TRBD2 TRBJ2-1 TRBV27
ASSIGPSGLDSSYEQY TRBD2 TRBJ2-7 TRBV19
SVGDRVMNYGYT TRBD1 TRBJ1-2 TRBV29-1
ASSLDRGNNQPQH TRBD1 TRBJ1-5 TRBV7-6
ASSLRGGYNEQF . TRBJ2-1 TRBV28
ASSVGTNTDTQY . TRBJ2-3 TRBV9
ASSQDGAGGYGANVLT TRBD2 TRBJ2-6 TRBV4-3
ASSLLATMTSGNTIY . TRBJ1-3 TRBV28
ASSYVQGQF . TRBJ2-1 TRBV6-5
ASSPRGADEQF . TRBJ2-1 TRBV18
ASSVDGGEAF . TRBJ1-1 TRBV9
ASSEYWGTEAF . TRBJ1-1 TRBV6-1
ASSLLVASEQY . TRBJ2-7 TRBV7-8
ASGESSYNEQF . TRBJ2-1 TRBV2
SVATGVGNTIY TRBD1 TRBJ1-3 TRBV29-1
ASSQVPGASGRGDTQY TRBD2 TRBJ2-3 TRBV4-1
ASASSVSTDTQY . TRBJ2-3 TRBV28
ASSEAGAGTSVA . TRBJ1-2 TRBV2